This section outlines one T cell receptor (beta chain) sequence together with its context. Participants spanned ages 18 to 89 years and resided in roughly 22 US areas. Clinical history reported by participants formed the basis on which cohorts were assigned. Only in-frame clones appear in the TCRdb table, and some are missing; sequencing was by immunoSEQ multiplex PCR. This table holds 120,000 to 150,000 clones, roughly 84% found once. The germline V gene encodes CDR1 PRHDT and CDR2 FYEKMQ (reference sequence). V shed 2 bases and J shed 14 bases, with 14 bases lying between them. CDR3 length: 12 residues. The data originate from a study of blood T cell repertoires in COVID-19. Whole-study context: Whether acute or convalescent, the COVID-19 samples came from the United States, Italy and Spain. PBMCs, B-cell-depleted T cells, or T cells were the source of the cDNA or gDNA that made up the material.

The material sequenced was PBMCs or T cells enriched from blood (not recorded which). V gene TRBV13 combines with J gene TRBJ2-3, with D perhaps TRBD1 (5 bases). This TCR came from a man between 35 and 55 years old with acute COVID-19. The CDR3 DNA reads TGTGCCAGCAGCTTAAGGGGCCCTCGGCTGTATTTT. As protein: CASSLRGPRLYF.